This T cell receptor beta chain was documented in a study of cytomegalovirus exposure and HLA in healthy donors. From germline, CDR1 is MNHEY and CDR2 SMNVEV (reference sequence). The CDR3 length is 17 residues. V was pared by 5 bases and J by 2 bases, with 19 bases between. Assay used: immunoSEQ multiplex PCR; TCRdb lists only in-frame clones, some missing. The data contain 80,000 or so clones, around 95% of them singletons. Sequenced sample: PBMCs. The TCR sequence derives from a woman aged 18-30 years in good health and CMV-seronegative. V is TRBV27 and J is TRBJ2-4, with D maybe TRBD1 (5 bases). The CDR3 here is CASSLLSSGATKNIQYF. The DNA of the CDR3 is TGTGCCAGCAGTCTCCTTTCCTCTGGGGCAACCAAAAACATTCAGTACTTC.